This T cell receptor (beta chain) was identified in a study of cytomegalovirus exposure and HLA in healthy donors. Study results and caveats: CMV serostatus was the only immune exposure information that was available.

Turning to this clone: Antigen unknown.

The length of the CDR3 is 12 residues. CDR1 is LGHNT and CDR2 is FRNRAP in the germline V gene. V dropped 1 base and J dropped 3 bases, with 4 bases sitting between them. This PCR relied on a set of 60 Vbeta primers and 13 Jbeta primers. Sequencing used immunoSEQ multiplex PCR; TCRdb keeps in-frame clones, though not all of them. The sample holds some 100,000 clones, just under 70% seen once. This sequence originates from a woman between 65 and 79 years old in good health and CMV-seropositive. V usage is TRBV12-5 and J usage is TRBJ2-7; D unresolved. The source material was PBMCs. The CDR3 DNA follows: TGTGCTAGTGGTTTGGCTTACTACGAGCAGTACTTC. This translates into CASGLAYYEQYF.